This TCR beta chain was identified during a study of blood T cell repertoires in COVID-19. Clones were sequenced by immunoSEQ multiplex PCR, and TCRdb holds only the in-frame ones, with some missing. The sample lists roughly 120,000 clones, 88% seen once, with around 3% in the top ten. Trimming pared 5 bases from V and 4 bases from J, leaving 8 bases between. This CDR3 region has 12 residues. The V gene's germline CDR1 is SGHNT and CDR2 YENEEA. The sequencing input was peripheral blood. This receptor was identified in a woman between 45 and 60 years old with acute or convalescent COVID-19. This chain links TRBV11-3 with TRBJ2-5; D is perhaps TRBD1 (6 bases). CDR3 loop: CASSPDRETQYF. CDR3 nucleotides: TGTGCCAGCAGCCCGGACAGAGAGACCCAGTACTTC.